This TCR beta chain was documented in a study of shared clonotypes between healthy human individuals (dated by TCRdb to 2020 to 2022). Concerning the study at large: A couple of women and three men aged 18 to 49 years were included in the cohort. For each donor, three plates each were used for CD4 naive and CD4 memory, two plates were used for CD8 naive, and one plate was used for CD8 memory. To estimate repertoire size and how much clonotypes are shared between individuals, the study performed deep sequencing of blood TCR repertoires from a few healthy adults. Libraries were prepared and TCR repertoires were sequenced by different laboratories using diverse techniques, in order to increase sequencing depth and limit assay-specific biases. Each donor's leukapheresis produced roughly between roughly 0.85 and 10 billion PBMCs. The full study reports these points: Across a handful of donors, about 5% of naive CD4, approximately 3.5% of naive CD8, 2% to 2.5% of memory CD4, and 0.4% to 0.45% of memory CD8 clonotypes were shared. Incomplete sequencing was indicated by rarefaction of sorted-subset datasets, despite the large sequencing depth. Because the study included only a small number of donors, the genetic and exposure-history diversity represented was limited. Larger estimated clonotype richness was generally found for naive subsets than for memory subsets. Compared with non-shared clonotypes, clonotypes shared by all four sorted-subset donors had higher generation probabilities. Based on pairwise subsampling, the degree of clonotype sharing among donors was expected to be affected by sequencing depth. Sampling was restricted to blood, and TCR repertoires in tissues likely differ from the TCR repertoires found in blood.

Using the deep immunoSEQ assay, multiplex PCR amplified TCR CDR3 regions from genomic DNA. For each cell subset, the extracted genomic DNA was distributed evenly across all wells of several immunoSEQ 96-well plates, and each plate served as one replicate. Each replicate PCR for sorted subsets received about 180 ng genomic DNA, equal to roughly 29,000 T cell genomes. Purified libraries were quantified with a Qubit 3.0 fluorometer, sized on a Bioanalyzer 2100, and re-quantified with the KAPA Library Quantification kit. A separate single-read 150-cycle Illumina NextSeq 550 flow cell was used to sequence each immunoSEQ 96-well plate. In the authors' own workflow: Because only junctional sequences without quality scores were contained in the immunoSEQ output, filtering matching that applied to full-length reads could not be performed. Sequences were annotated with PyIR, a Python wrapper for IgBLAST v1.9, and V/J genes and CDR3 were assigned using IMGT germline references. Reads were removed for weak V/J assignments (E-value above 1e-6), missing CDR3, stop codons, out-of-frame junctions, or ambiguous translated residues. A V3J clonotype was defined by an identical inferred V gene, J gene, and CDR3 amino acid sequence. To compute the percentage overlap between repertoires, the number of shared unique clonotypes was divided by the size of the smaller repertoire. RTK rarefaction, the Chao1 estimator, and Recon v2.1 estimates of unobserved clonotypes were used to assess repertoire richness. For all TCRbeta clonotypes obtained by the gDNA method from a handful of donors, generation probabilities were computed with OLGA. Held by TCRdb, this immuneACCESS table contains in-frame sequences only and omits some clones. Under half of the omission traces to an unresolved V gene where checked; the cause of the rest is unknown. The V and J calls and clone size come from that table; D and trimming were worked out from the DNA. The sample table lists approximately 320,000 clones, about 74% of them with a count of one. The leading ten clones occupy about a tenth of the sample.

Trimming removed 0 bases from V and 5 bases from J; the gene matches leave 2 bases unexplained. From the germline V gene, CDR1 is SGHRS and CDR2 is YFSETQ. The CDR3 spans 16 residues, from the cysteine through the phenylalanine. Just CDR3 DNA is preserved here, 48 bases in frame from base 1. This clone has only a few counts. Its antigen has not been determined. No per-base quality is available; no much larger clone lies one base away. Healthy HIV-negative adults with no recently reported acute infections or vaccinations were included as donors. Only Caucasian adults living in Nashville, Tennessee, USA were represented among the donors. CD4+ T cells were enriched by magnetic negative selection, after which naive cells were positively selected on CD45RA and the negative fraction was taken as the memory subset. Blood was collected by leukapheresis, and PBMCs were isolated by Ficoll-Histopaque density gradient centrifugation and then cryopreserved in liquid nitrogen vapor phase. Analytical flow cytometry was used to check the purity and quantity of each magnetically sorted T cell population. Genomic DNA was isolated from every sorted fraction and measured by UV absorbance on a Nanodrop 2000c.

The chain employs TRBV5-1 and TRBJ1-4; 12 nucleotides in the junction match TRBD1. This clonotype was obtained from a man in his thirties or forties in good health. The sequenced sample consisted of memory CD4+ T cells sorted from blood. According to the study, the label for this sample's cell subset or site signals: CD45RA-negative fraction. The CDR3 corresponds to CASSLAGTGGNEKLFF. The DNA sequence follows: TGCGCCAGCAGCTTGGCCGGGACAGGGGGCAATGAAAAACTGTTTTTT.